A selection of T cell receptor beta chains follows, all from one sample in a study of immune characterization of retroperitoneal liposarcoma. Each CDR3 protein is one row after TCRdb ran MiXCR on the PCR reads. The sample has roughly 10,000 distinct CDR3 sequences; roughly 26% are singletons. Sequenced material: tumor tissue. The receptors originated from a male donor with retroperitoneal liposarcoma. The CDR3 runs from the conserved cysteine through the conserved F or W. D genes are given only for firm matches. Not all rows give a size; the values are once, few, many and, for expanded clones, a class.

j_gene | v_gene | d_gene | abundance | CDR3aa | CDR3nt
TRBJ2-4 | TRBV6-1 | TRBD2 | . | CASSPGLAGNEQYF | TGTGCCAGCAGCCCGGGACTAGCGGGGAATGAGCAGTACTTC
TRBJ2-7 | TRBV4-3 | . | once | CASNLGGLGDEQYF | TGCGCCAGCAACCTAGGGGGGTTGGGGGACGAGCAGTACTTC
TRBJ1-1 | TRBV12-3/TRBV12-4 | TRBD1 | . | CASSLGGQGKTEAFF | TGTGCCAGCAGTCTTGGCGGACAGGGGAAAACTGAAGCTTTCTTT
TRBJ2-1 | TRBV6-4 | TRBD1 | . | CASSEFPPGQGGNEQFF | TGTGCCAGCAGTGAATTTCCCCCGGGACAGGGAGGTAATGAGCAGTTCTTC
TRBJ2-7 | TRBV7-6 | TRBD2 | . | CASSSGTSGAGYEQYF | TGTGCCAGCAGCTCCGGGACTAGCGGCGCTGGCTACGAGCAGTACTTC
TRBJ2-7 | TRBV6-5 | . | . | CASSSSQREQYF | TGTGCCAGCAGTTCATCCCAGCGTGAGCAGTACTTC
TRBJ1-1 | TRBV6-1 | . | few | CASSFHGSNTEAFF | TGTGCCAGCAGTTTCCACGGGTCGAACACTGAAGCTTTCTTT
TRBJ2-7 | TRBV6-6 | . | many | CASSYSSGAEQYF | TGTGCCAGCAGTTACTCATCGGGGGCCGAGCAGTACTTC
TRBJ2-6 | TRBV7-4 | . | . | CASSLGGVGAGANVLTF | TGTGCCAGCAGCTTAGGAGGGGTGGGGGCTGGGGCCAACGTCCTGACTTTC
TRBJ1-5 | TRBV7-2 | TRBD1 | . | CASSAGTEVSQHF | TGTGCCAGCAGCGCCGGGACAGAGGTTTCCCAGCATTTT
TRBJ2-1 | TRBV12-3/TRBV12-4 | . | medium-sized | CASSLVQGGTLGETQFF | TGTGCCAGCAGTTTGGTTCAGGGGGGGACCTTAGGGGAGACCCAGTTCTTC
TRBJ2-6 | TRBV10-2 | . | few | CASRGGFGGVSSGANVLTF | TGCGCCAGCAGAGGAGGTTTTGGCGGGGTTAGCTCTGGGGCCAACGTCCTGACTTTC
TRBJ2-1 | TRBV6-1 | . | many | CASRLSARSYNEQFF | TGTGCCAGCAGACTTAGCGCCCGATCCTACAATGAGCAGTTCTTC
TRBJ2-5 | TRBV6-1 | . | . | CASSERGGEQYF | TGTGCCAGCAGTGAGAGGGGAGGAGAGCAGTACTTC
TRBJ2-4 | TRBV7-9 | . | . | CASSLPSRNEQYF | TGTGCCAGCAGCTTACCGTCCCGCAATGAGCAGTACTTC
TRBJ1-5 | TRBV6-6 | . | . | CASSEGGDGDQPQHF | TGTGCCAGCAGTGAGGGGGGGGACGGAGATCAGCCCCAGCATTTT
TRBJ2-1 | TRBV7-2 | . | . | CASSPGAGSSYEQFF | TGTGCCAGCAGCCCTGGGGCAGGGAGCTCCTACGAGCAGTTCTTC
TRBJ2-1 | TRBV27 | TRBD1 | . | CASSLGYGTGHEQFF | TGTGCCAGCAGTTTGGGGTACGGGACAGGGCACGAGCAGTTCTTC
TRBJ2-1 | TRBV12-3/TRBV12-4 | . | . | CASSRNYEQFF | TGTGCCAGCAGCCGCAACTACGAGCAGTTCTTC
TRBJ2-1 | TRBV10-2 | TRBD2 | . | CASSRLAVSYNEQFF | TGCGCCAGCAGTAGGCTAGCGGTTTCCTACAATGAGCAGTTCTTC
TRBJ2-7 | TRBV27 | . | . | CASMRGDEQYF | TGTGCCAGCATGCGTGGGGACGAGCAGTACTTC
TRBJ2-1 | TRBV11-3 | . | . | CASSFLRYEQFF | TGTGCCAGCAGCTTTTTACGCTACGAGCAGTTCTTC
TRBJ2-3 | TRBV6-5 | . | . | CASSQADTQYF | TGTGCCAGCAGTCAGGCGGATACGCAGTATTTT
TRBJ1-6 | TRBV7-2 | . | . | CASSLEGGSPPHF | TGTGCCAGCAGCTTAGAAGGGGGGTCCCCTCCCCACTTT
TRBJ2-3 | TRBV12-3/TRBV12-4 | . | many | CASSSAGTQYF | TGTGCCAGCAGTTCAGCGGGTACGCAGTATTTT
TRBJ2-1 | TRBV7-3 | . | . | CASSPLQRASLNEQFF | TGTGCCAGCAGCCCCCTCCAGCGGGCCTCTCTCAATGAGCAGTTCTTC
TRBJ2-1 | TRBV7-2 | TRBD2 | . | CASSKSRAGGEVEQFF | TGTGCCAGCAGCAAGAGTCGGGCGGGAGGGGAAGTCGAGCAGTTCTTC
TRBJ2-1 | TRBV6-6 | TRBD2 | . | CASSHLAGYGNEQFF | TGTGCCAGCAGTCACCTAGCGGGATATGGTAATGAGCAGTTCTTC
TRBJ1-5 | TRBV11-2 | . | few | CASSPGRGSNQPQHF | TGTGCCAGCAGCCCCGGACGGGGGAGCAATCAGCCCCAGCATTTT
TRBJ2-7 | TRBV6-1 | TRBD1 | medium-sized | CASSYYRGGGYNEQYF | TGTGCCAGCAGTTATTACAGGGGCGGTGGGTACAATGAGCAGTACTTC
TRBJ2-3 | TRBV7-2 | . | medium-sized | CASSFSLIRTDTQYF | TGTGCCAGCAGCTTCAGCCTGATCCGCACAGATACGCAGTATTTT
TRBJ2-5 | TRBV28 | . | . | CAIKRETQYF | TGTGCCATAAAAAGGGAGACCCAGTACTTC
TRBJ2-7 | TRBV6-1 | TRBD2 | . | CASSEVGGVYEQYF | TGTGCCAGCAGTGAAGTGGGGGGGGTCTACGAGCAGTACTTC
TRBJ2-1 | TRBV7-2 | . | . | CASSRDQAYYEQFF | TGTGCCAGCAGCCGTGATCAGGCGTACTACGAGCAGTTCTTC
TRBJ2-3 | TRBV10-3 | TRBD1 | few | CAISESTGTDLSTDTQYF | TGTGCCATCAGTGAGTCGACCGGGACAGACCTGAGCACAGATACGCAGTATTTT
TRBJ2-1 | TRBV7-7 | . | few | CASSPDSLSYNEQFF | TGTGCTAGCAGCCCCGACAGCCTCTCCTACAATGAGCAGTTCTTC
TRBJ2-7 | TRBV7-2 | . | medium-sized | CASSLDPGSFSEQYF | TGTGCCAGCAGCTTAGACCCGGGTAGCTTCAGCGAGCAGTACTTC
TRBJ2-3 | TRBV7-3 | TRBD2 | many | CASSLTSGSEDTQYF | TGTGCCAGCAGCTTAACTAGCGGGAGTGAAGATACGCAGTATTTT
TRBJ2-1 | TRBV6-1 | . | medium-sized | CASTSAGEQFF | TGTGCCAGCACCTCGGCGGGGGAGCAGTTCTTC
TRBJ2-1 | TRBV11-2 | . | . | CASSLSVNNEQFF | TGTGCCAGCAGCTTATCCGTGAACAATGAGCAGTTCTTC
TRBJ2-7 | TRBV12-3/TRBV12-4 | TRBD2 | medium-sized | CASSPRGDEQYF | TGTGCCAGCAGTCCCCGGGGGGACGAGCAGTACTTC
TRBJ2-7 | TRBV7-6 | . | medium-sized | CASSLEVRGYEQYF | TGTGCCAGCAGCTTAGAGGTACGGGGATACGAGCAGTACTTC
TRBJ1-4 | TRBV12-3/TRBV12-4 | TRBD1 | . | CASSPSGTGYEKLFF | TGTGCCAGCAGCCCCTCCGGGACAGGGTATGAAAAACTGTTTTTT
TRBJ1-4 | TRBV7-2 | . | . | CASSLRRMGGNEKLFF | TGTGCCAGCAGCCTCAGACGGATGGGCGGGAATGAAAAACTGTTTTTT
TRBJ2-7 | TRBV25-1 | . | . | CASIAANEQYF | TGTGCCAGCATAGCGGCCAATGAGCAGTACTTC
TRBJ2-2 | TRBV6-9 | . | few | CASSYLDTGELFF | TGTGCCAGCAGTTATCTGGACACCGGGGAGCTGTTTTTT